These T cell receptor beta chains were read from a single sample in a study of control samples from healthy donors and cancer patients. Generated by immunoSEQ multiplex PCR, the TCRdb table keeps only in-frame clones and is missing some. The sample carries 130,000 or so clones, roughly 86% recorded once. Specimen: blood. The receptors stem from a man aged 55 to 69 in good health. CDR3s include the opening cysteine and the closing phenylalanine or tryptophan. The D gene is left open where the match is weak. A row's size may be missing; if present it is once, few, many or a size class.

d_call,j_call,clone_size,v_call,cdr3_aa,cdr3_nt
TRBD2,TRBJ2-3,once,TRBV7-3,CASSFGLAVDTQYF,TGTGCCAGCAGCTTCGGACTAGCTGTAGATACGCAGTATTTT
-,TRBJ1-2,few,TRBV11-2,CASSLPSPYGYTF,TGTGCCAGCAGCTTACCCTCCCCCTATGGCTACACCTTC
-,TRBJ2-2,once,TRBV5-6,CASAPGRGSTGELFF,TGTGCCAGCGCCCCCGGGCGGGGAAGCACCGGGGAGCTGTTTTTT
TRBD1,TRBJ1-1,-,TRBV24-1,CATRTGTGGAIGEAFF,TGTGCCACCAGGACCGGGACAGGGGGCGCGATCGGTGAAGCTTTCTTT
-,TRBJ2-2,-,TRBV7-2,CASSLEGPGELFF,TGTGCCAGCAGCTTAGAAGGCCCCGGGGAGCTGTTTTTT
-,TRBJ1-1,-,TRBV7-9,CASSLLMNTEAFF,TGTGCCAGCAGCTTACTCATGAACACTGAAGCTTTCTTT
-,TRBJ2-7,-,TRBV18,CASSPGTYVYEQYF,TGTGCCAGCTCACCCGGGACTTACGTCTACGAGCAGTACTTC
-,TRBJ1-6,-,TRBV19,CASSIWQGDSPLHF,TGTGCCAGTAGTATTTGGCAGGGTGATTCACCCCTCCACTTT
-,TRBJ1-2,-,TRBV7-2,CASSSSAGRNYGYTF,TGTGCCAGCAGCTCCTCGGCGGGGCGAAACTATGGCTACACCTTC
-,TRBJ2-1,-,TRBV6-5,CASSRGGEQFF,TGTGCCAGCAGTAGAGGAGGGGAGCAGTTCTTC